This TCR beta chain was retrieved from a study of regulatory T cells in long-lasting Graves disease. Study information: Persistent Graves' disease meant over 5 years of antithyroid drugs with positive TSH receptor antibodies.

CDR3 size: 14 residues. The V gene lost 6 bases and the J gene lost 7 bases, with 16 bases spanning the gap. Germline V CDR1 and CDR2: SGHAT, FQNNGV. Indicated time point: persistent/refractory GD, antithyroid drugs over 5 years with positive TRAb. With RNA extracted from PBMCs as input, the TCR library was made. Arm-PCR of CDR3 regions and iRepertoire HTBI primers were the basis on which TCR beta libraries were built. TCRdb analysed the multiplex PCR reads with MiXCR anew, one entry per CDR3 protein. Counted here are 500,000 to 800,000 distinct CDR3 sequences, 25% to 35% occurring once; the ten biggest clones make up around 40%.

V is TRBV11-2 and J is TRBJ2-4; D uncertain. This sequence was found in a female donor with Graves disease. The sequencing used peripheral blood mononuclear cells (PBMCs), collected when the disease was refractory, from a patient treated with antithyroid drugs. The CDR3 DNA is TGTGCCAGCAGTGAAACGGGCCTGGGGAACATTCAGTACTTC. Residues: CASSETGLGNIQYF. The complete variable domain, with remaining parts taken from reference TRBV11-2 and TRBJ2-4, reads EAGVAQSPRYKIIEKRQSVAFWCNPISGHATLYWYQQILGQGPKLLIQFQNNGVVDDSQLPKDRFSAERLKGVDSTLKIQPAKLEDSAVYLCASSETGLGNIQYFGAGTRLSVL.